Listed below are T cell receptor beta chains from one sample, sequenced in a study of Ad26.COV2.S vaccination and SARS-CoV-2 variants. Here immunoSEQ multiplex PCR was the method, and the copy in TCRdb shows in-frame clones only, minus some. The sample lists around 270,000 clones; roughly nine tenths were seen once. Sequencing was performed on peripheral blood, taken in a trial of Ad26.COV2.S vaccine versus placebo. These receptors all come from a person between 18 and 65 years old who received the Ad26.COV2.S COVID-19 vaccine or a placebo. Each CDR3 is given without its conserved first and last residue. Each record gives: V gene, CDR3 protein.

TRBV30,AWSLGTGSEETQY
TRBV15,ATRPETSGMRETQY
TRBV7-3,ASSLSGGSYEQY
TRBV5-4,ASSLGGNTGELF
TRBV2,ASSGPASRNSPLH
TRBV15,ATSKITPGDGGYT
TRBV9,ASSVDALWGRHGYT
TRBV21-1,ASSTWTSGRNIQY
TRBV7-2,ASSLAPAANQPQH
TRBV5-1,ASSFAGTGGYEQY
TRBV5-5,ASTPRGGRGQPQH
TRBV6-4,ASSGPPGQGVYEQY
TRBV4-2,ASSQIQGMSTEAF
TRBV5-1,ASSPFGSGTGELF
TRBV7-2,ASSLGRGNYGYT
TRBV5-4,ASSSETDYNSPLH
TRBV4-3,ASSQGPDRGWNTGELF
TRBV3-1/TRBV3-2,ASSQRNTNYGYT
TRBV27,ASSLIPGETQY
TRBV19,ASKGWGSGGSTEAF
TRBV7-8,ASSGLGNSPLH
TRBV15,ATSDPQGGVDNEQF
TRBV9,ASRGAGDKDYGYT
TRBV5-1,ASSPRDYQRGYEQY
TRBV19,ASSMNAGASYEQY
TRBV7-8,ASSLDEKLF
TRBV7-6,ASSSQGIGTGELF
TRBV7-3,ASSSGTGEYEQY
TRBV7-2,ASSLYERIEAF
TRBV3-1/TRBV3-2,ASSHKRERDRGTKLNEQF
TRBV9,ASSVWGTGNNEQF
TRBV11-2,ATRGAGSGNTIY
TRBV5-4,ASSHGPGAYEQY
TRBV9,ASSPRGANEKLF
TRBV6-4,ASSTSDQETQY
TRBV12-3/TRBV12-4,ASLQGTNYGYT
TRBV6-2/TRBV6-3,ASSFPQTTNEKLF
TRBV5-1,ASSLVPTVNYGYT
TRBV7-2,ASSLGQGASTEAF
TRBV12-3/TRBV12-4,ASRAGHNEQF
TRBV4-2,ASSQGYLPYNEQF
TRBV4-3,ASSQDIQSTYNEQF